A selection of T cell receptor beta chains follows, all from one sample in a study of blood T cell repertoires in COVID-19. Sequencing used immunoSEQ multiplex PCR; TCRdb keeps in-frame clones, though not all of them. The sample lists 400,000 to 450,000 clones; roughly 89% were seen once. The sample was peripheral blood. These receptors were taken from a woman aged 30 to 39 with active or convalescent COVID-19. The CDR3 runs from the conserved cysteine through the conserved F or W. D genes are given only for firm matches. For some rows the clone size is stated as once, few or many, or as a class when expanded; others skip it.

D: .; size: .; V: TRBV18; J: TRBJ1-1; DNA: TGTGCCAGCTCACCACCGTTATTTGGGAAGAGGGACACTGAAGCTTTCTTT; CDR3: CASSPPLFGKRDTEAFF
D: TRBD1; size: few; V: TRBV30; J: TRBJ1-2; DNA: TGTGCCTGTTCACAGGGGAACTATGGCTACACCTTC; CDR3: CACSQGNYGYTF
D: TRBD1; size: .; V: TRBV10-3; J: TRBJ1-5; DNA: TGTGCCTCCGGACAGGGTAATCAGCCCCAGCATTTT; CDR3: CASGQGNQPQHF
D: .; size: .; V: TRBV5-6; J: TRBJ1-1; DNA: TGTGCCAGCAGCGCGGACTCCTGGAGGGGGAACACTGAAGCTTTCTTT; CDR3: CASSADSWRGNTEAFF
D: TRBD1; size: .; V: TRBV7-9; J: TRBJ2-7; DNA: TGTGCCAGCAGCTCCTCAGGGGGAGTCGGTCAATACGAGCAGTACTTC; CDR3: CASSSSGGVGQYEQYF
D: .; size: .; V: TRBV2; J: TRBJ2-1; DNA: TGTGCCGGGAAAGGGCAGGGGCGAGACAATGAGCAGTTCTTC; CDR3: CAGKGQGRDNEQFF
D: .; size: .; V: TRBV30; J: TRBJ1-1; DNA: TGTGCCTGGAGTCAGGACAGTGGCGTTGAAGCTTTCTTT; CDR3: CAWSQDSGVEAFF
D: TRBD2; size: once; V: TRBV19; J: TRBJ2-1; DNA: TGTGCCAGTAGTATAACTAGCGGCCACTCCTACAATGAGCAGTTCTTC; CDR3: CASSITSGHSYNEQFF
D: .; size: few; V: TRBV11-2; J: TRBJ2-1; DNA: TGTGCCAGCAGACAACCGGGACTCCTCTACAATGAGCAGTTCTTC; CDR3: CASRQPGLLYNEQFF
D: .; size: many; V: TRBV13; J: TRBJ1-1; DNA: TGTGCCAGCAGACTCCGGGGGGCCTTGAACACTGAAGCTTTCTTT; CDR3: CASRLRGALNTEAFF
D: TRBD1; size: .; V: TRBV7-9; J: TRBJ2-1; DNA: TGTGCCAGCAGCTCAGGACAGGGCCGCAATGAGCAGTTCTTC; CDR3: CASSSGQGRNEQFF
D: .; size: .; V: TRBV19; J: TRBJ1-6; DNA: TGTGCCAGTAGATGGAGCGGAAGCTCCTATAATTCACCCCTCCACTTT; CDR3: CASRWSGSSYNSPLHF
D: TRBD2; size: few; V: TRBV7-9; J: TRBJ2-3; DNA: TGTGCCAGCAGCTTAGGGACTAGCGGGGGATCCACTAGCACAGATACGCAGTATTTT; CDR3: CASSLGTSGGSTSTDTQYF
D: TRBD1; size: .; V: TRBV5-4; J: TRBJ1-2; DNA: TGTGCCAGCAGCCCACCGGGACAGGGTCCCAAAGGGGGGGGCTACACCTTC; CDR3: CASSPPGQGPKGGGYTF
D: .; size: .; V: TRBV18; J: TRBJ2-7; DNA: TGTGCCAGCTCACCACCGACTACTGCCTACGAGCAGTACTTC; CDR3: CASSPPTTAYEQYF
D: .; size: few; V: TRBV18; J: TRBJ1-1; DNA: TGTGCCAGCTCACCACAACAGGGCATGGGGACTGAAGCTTTCTTT; CDR3: CASSPQQGMGTEAFF
D: .; size: .; V: TRBV29-1; J: TRBJ1-1; DNA: TGCAGCGTTGGGGATCTGAGGGAAACTGAAGCTTTCTTT; CDR3: CSVGDLRETEAFF
D: .; size: .; V: TRBV6-5; J: TRBJ1-1; DNA: TGTGCCAGCAGTTACGGGGGCTTTATGAACACTGAAGCTTTCTTT; CDR3: CASSYGGFMNTEAFF
D: .; size: .; V: TRBV27; J: TRBJ2-2; DNA: TGTGCCAGCAGTTTATCGAGGAACACCGGGGAGCTGTTTTTT; CDR3: CASSLSRNTGELFF
D: TRBD1; size: .; V: TRBV7-6; J: TRBJ1-4; DNA: TGTGCCAGCAGCCCGAAGGGACAGGGGAGTGAAAAACTGTTTTTT; CDR3: CASSPKGQGSEKLFF
D: .; size: .; V: TRBV5-1; J: TRBJ1-1; DNA: TGCGCCAGCAGCTTGTTTACAAACACTGAAGCTTTCTTT; CDR3: CASSLFTNTEAFF
D: TRBD1; size: .; V: TRBV3-1/TRBV3-2; J: TRBJ1-2; DNA: TGTGCCAGCAGCCAACGACAGGGGAGGGAAGGTGGCTACACCTTC; CDR3: CASSQRQGREGGYTF
D: TRBD1; size: once; V: TRBV5-1; J: TRBJ1-6; DNA: TGCGCCAGCAGCTTGCACGAGACAGGGGGCTCCTATAATTCACCCCTCCACTTT; CDR3: CASSLHETGGSYNSPLHF
D: .; size: .; V: TRBV6-5; J: TRBJ1-1; DNA: TGTGCCAGCAGAAGGGGATCGGGACAAATAAATGAAGCTTTCTTT; CDR3: CASRRGSGQINEAFF
D: .; size: .; V: TRBV4-1; J: TRBJ1-1; DNA: TGCGCCAGCAGCCAAGTGGGACAGAACACTGAAGCTTTCTTT; CDR3: CASSQVGQNTEAFF
D: .; size: once; V: TRBV5-4; J: TRBJ2-5; DNA: TGTGCCAGCAGCTTGGGCACGCCAGACCAAGAGACCCAGTACTTC; CDR3: CASSLGTPDQETQYF
D: .; size: .; V: TRBV2; J: TRBJ2-5; DNA: TGTGCCAGCAGTGAACAGGGGCCGCAGGAGACCCAGTACTTC; CDR3: CASSEQGPQETQYF
D: TRBD1; size: .; V: TRBV7-8; J: TRBJ2-5; DNA: TGTGCCAGCAGCAAAATGGGACAGATACAAGAGACCCAGTACTTC; CDR3: CASSKMGQIQETQYF
D: .; size: once; V: TRBV10-3; J: TRBJ1-3; DNA: TGTGCCATCAGTGAGACAGTTGGAAACACCATATATTTT; CDR3: CAISETVGNTIYF
D: TRBD2; size: .; V: TRBV5-1; J: TRBJ2-2; DNA: TGCGCCAGCATAATCGACGGCCGGGGTAGCGGGAGGGCCCGACCCGGGGAGCTGTTTTTT; CDR3: CASIIDGRGSGRARPGELFF
D: TRBD2; size: .; V: TRBV19; J: TRBJ2-7; DNA: TGTGCCAGTAGCGTAGCGGGGGGGAACTACGAGCAGTACTTC; CDR3: CASSVAGGNYEQYF